This TCR beta chain was obtained from a study of cytomegalovirus exposure and HLA in healthy donors. With 60 Vbeta and 13 Jbeta primers, the PCR was carried out. Repertoires were generated with immunoSEQ multiplex PCR, while TCRdb's copy carries only in-frame clones and drops some. Of around 120,000 clones in the sample, 84% were seen once. This clone occurred a few times. The antigen is unknown. Germline V gene data show CDR1 as SQVTM and CDR2 as ANQGSEA. V was pared by 0 bases and J by 5 bases, with 13 bases between. CDR3 size: 14 residues. Study-level points and caveats: Further analysis was carried out later, and it showed several of the most significant clusters appearing linked to common viral pathogens. There were 150 to 200 TCR beta chains listed as cytomegalovirus-associated.

The sequence came from a man aged 45-65 years in good health and CMV-seronegative. The sample taken for sequencing was PBMCs. The J gene is TRBJ1-2, the V gene TRBV29-1, with D possibly TRBD1 on 5 matching bases. CDR3 residues: CSVEDGAGSYGYTF. The CDR3 nucleotides read TGCAGCGTTGAAGATGGGGCAGGGTCGTATGGCTACACCTTC.